This T cell receptor (beta chain) was retrieved from a study of shared clonotypes between healthy human individuals. TCRdb's copy holds only in-frame clones and misses some; the assay was immunoSEQ multiplex PCR. The data contain about 2,200,000 clones, 85% to 95% of them seen just once; the ten biggest clones take up around 1.7%. CDR3 length: 15 residues. Germline lookup yields CDR1 SGHRS and CDR2 YFSETQ. Trimming pared 6 bases from V and 6 bases from J, leaving 21 bases between. Naive CD8 cells were CD45RO-negative, positively selected for CCR7, excluding terminally differentiated effector memory CD45RA+ cells.

The V call is TRBV5-1, the J call TRBJ1-1, with D perhaps TRBD1 (6 bases). The sample consisted of naive CD8+ T cells from PBMCs. This sequence originates from a man younger than 35 in good health. Some clones in this sample may be carry-over from other donors' samples. CDR3 DNA sequence: TGCGCCAGCAAAACCCGGGACAAGCAGAGCTCTGAAGCTTTCTTT. Protein product: CASKTRDKQSSEAFF.